These T cell receptor beta chains were read from a single sample in a study of blood T cell repertoires in COVID-19. Produced via immunoSEQ multiplex PCR; TCRdb's table is partial and in-frame only. The table shows approximately 260,000 clones, with more than 70% occurring only once. Sequenced: PBMCs or T cells enriched from blood (not recorded which). Receptor source: a woman aged 40 to 50 with acute COVID-19. Both conserved end residues are part of each CDR3. D genes are given only for firm matches. Some rows mark clone size as missing; the rest say once, few, many or name a class of expanded clone.

size: -
J: TRBJ2-4
V: TRBV20-1
D: TRBD2
CDR3: CSASDTLAGGPAKNIQYF
DNA: TGCAGTGCTAGTGATACATTAGCGGGAGGTCCAGCCAAAAACATTCAGTACTTC

size: -
J: TRBJ1-1
V: TRBV11-2
D: TRBD1
CDR3: CASSPGQFLGTEAFF
DNA: TGTGCCAGCAGCCCGGGACAGTTTCTTGGCACTGAAGCTTTCTTT

size: once
J: TRBJ1-2
V: TRBV7-6
D: -
CDR3: CASSLVPAGSNYGYTF
DNA: TGTGCCAGCAGCTTAGTTCCGGCAGGATCTAACTATGGCTACACCTTC

size: -
J: TRBJ1-1
V: TRBV18
D: -
CDR3: CASSQTPGNTEAFF
DNA: TGTGCCAGCTCACAGACCCCAGGAAACACTGAAGCTTTCTTT

size: once
J: TRBJ1-5
V: TRBV9
D: -
CDR3: CASSVDSANQPQHF
DNA: TGTGCCAGCAGCGTCGACAGCGCCAATCAGCCCCAGCATTTT

size: -
J: TRBJ1-2
V: TRBV5-8
D: -
CDR3: CASSLSGDGYTF
DNA: TGTGCCAGCAGCTTATCAGGGGATGGCTACACCTTC

size: -
J: TRBJ1-1
V: TRBV28
D: TRBD1
CDR3: CASTDRVEGTEAFF
DNA: TGTGCCAGCACCGACAGGGTAGAGGGCACTGAAGCTTTCTTT

size: -
J: TRBJ2-1
V: TRBV24-1
D: TRBD1
CDR3: CATSDLSQGTADWSYNEQFF
DNA: TGTGCCACCAGTGATTTGTCACAGGGGACCGCCGATTGGTCCTACAATGAGCAGTTCTTC

size: -
J: TRBJ2-5
V: TRBV5-1
D: TRBD2
CDR3: CASSGTSVSETQYF
DNA: TGCGCCAGCAGCGGGACTAGCGTGTCTGAGACCCAGTACTTC

size: -
J: TRBJ1-1
V: TRBV5-1
D: TRBD1
CDR3: CASSLYAGGDGNTEAFF
DNA: TGCGCCAGCAGCTTATACGCAGGGGGCGACGGGAACACTGAAGCTTTCTTT

size: -
J: TRBJ2-2
V: TRBV3-1/TRBV3-2
D: TRBD2
CDR3: CASSQQGGYTGELFF
DNA: TGTGCCAGCAGCCAACAGGGAGGGTACACCGGGGAGCTGTTTTTT

size: once
J: TRBJ1-1
V: TRBV24-1
D: TRBD1
CDR3: CATSGPGGTNTEAFF
DNA: TGTGCCACCAGTGGCCCAGGGGGCACGAACACTGAAGCTTTCTTT

size: -
J: TRBJ2-7
V: TRBV5-5
D: TRBD1
CDR3: CASSSTGTGGHEQYF
DNA: TGTGCCAGCAGCTCAACCGGGACAGGGGGCCACGAGCAGTACTTC

size: -
J: TRBJ1-1
V: TRBV11-2
D: -
CDR3: CASSIIGDTEAFF
DNA: TGTGCCAGCAGCATCATAGGGGACACTGAAGCTTTCTTT

size: -
J: TRBJ1-5
V: TRBV30
D: -
CDR3: CAWSVRGGDQPQHF
DNA: TGTGCCTGGAGTGTACGAGGGGGGGATCAGCCCCAGCATTTT

size: few
J: TRBJ1-1
V: TRBV10-3
D: TRBD1
CDR3: CAISGTGSEAFF
DNA: TGTGCCATCAGTGGGACAGGGAGTGAAGCTTTCTTT

size: -
J: TRBJ1-1
V: TRBV7-2
D: -
CDR3: CASSHLLRFLGGTEAFF
DNA: TGTGCCAGCAGCCACCTTCTCAGGTTCCTCGGAGGCACTGAAGCTTTCTTT

size: -
J: TRBJ1-6
V: TRBV28
D: -
CDR3: CASSSAFSHYNSPLHF
DNA: TGTGCCAGCAGTTCGGCATTTAGTCACTACAATTCACCCCTCCACTTT

size: -
J: TRBJ2-5
V: TRBV28
D: -
CDR3: CASSLSAGRGLRETQYF
DNA: TGTGCCAGCAGTTTGTCGGCGGGAAGGGGGCTGCGGGAGACCCAGTACTTC

size: once
J: TRBJ1-1
V: TRBV7-6
D: -
CDR3: CASSLGQSKNTEAFF
DNA: TGTGCCAGCAGCTTAGGACAGAGTAAGAACACTGAAGCTTTCTTT

size: -
J: TRBJ1-2
V: TRBV27
D: -
CDR3: CASSFLGASYSGYTF
DNA: TGTGCCAGCAGTTTTCTGGGGGCGAGTTACTCTGGCTACACCTTC

size: -
J: TRBJ2-5
V: TRBV4-1
D: TRBD2
CDR3: CASSLGSQAGMGETQYF
DNA: TGCGCCAGCAGCCTGGGGAGTCAAGCGGGAATGGGAGAGACCCAGTACTTC

size: -
J: TRBJ1-2
V: TRBV6-5
D: -
CDR3: CASSYSGAEAYGYTF
DNA: TGTGCCAGCAGTTACTCTGGGGCAGAGGCCTATGGCTACACCTTC

size: -
J: TRBJ2-1
V: TRBV14
D: TRBD2
CDR3: CASSQFGLGLAGGWGFNEQFF
DNA: TGTGCCAGCAGCCAATTCGGACTGGGACTAGCGGGAGGATGGGGGTTCAATGAGCAGTTCTTC

size: -
J: TRBJ1-1
V: TRBV7-3
D: -
CDR3: CASSQVTGVRTEAFF
DNA: TGTGCCAGCAGCCAAGTAACGGGTGTACGGACTGAAGCTTTCTTT

size: once
J: TRBJ2-5
V: TRBV7-7
D: TRBD2
CDR3: CASSLGSGMLETQYF
DNA: TGTGCTAGCAGCTTAGGTAGCGGGATGCTAGAGACCCAGTACTTC

size: -
J: TRBJ2-3
V: TRBV7-9
D: -
CDR3: CASSLAREADTQYF
DNA: TGTGCCAGCAGCTTAGCGCGGGAAGCGGATACGCAGTATTTT

size: once
J: TRBJ1-6
V: TRBV5-6
D: -
CDR3: CATSRGLYNSPLHF
DNA: TGTGCCACCAGCAGGGGTCTATATAATTCACCCCTCCACTTT

size: -
J: TRBJ2-2
V: TRBV5-4
D: TRBD2
CDR3: CASRLGLAATGELFF
DNA: TGTGCCAGCAGATTGGGACTAGCGGCTACCGGGGAGCTGTTTTTT

size: -
J: TRBJ2-5
V: TRBV13
D: -
CDR3: CASSLGEAETQYF
DNA: TGTGCCAGCAGCTTAGGGGAGGCGGAGACCCAGTACTTC

size: few
J: TRBJ2-1
V: TRBV11-2
D: TRBD1
CDR3: CASSRGQGENEQFF
DNA: TGTGCCAGCAGCCGGGGACAGGGGGAAAATGAGCAGTTCTTC

size: -
J: TRBJ1-1
V: TRBV10-1
D: TRBD1
CDR3: CASKRDRMNTEAFF
DNA: TGCGCCAGCAAGAGGGACAGAATGAACACTGAAGCTTTCTTT

size: -
J: TRBJ2-3
V: TRBV19
D: -
CDR3: CASSLSSTDTQYF
DNA: TGTGCCAGTAGTCTATCGAGCACAGATACGCAGTATTTT

size: -
J: TRBJ2-3
V: TRBV2
D: TRBD2
CDR3: CAGNLAGPTDTQYF
DNA: TGTGCCGGCAACTTAGCGGGACCCACAGATACGCAGTATTTT

size: -
J: TRBJ1-1
V: TRBV18
D: TRBD1
CDR3: CASSTYQGQGKTEAFF
DNA: TGTGCCAGCTCAACCTACCAGGGACAGGGGAAGACTGAAGCTTTCTTT

size: -
J: TRBJ2-3
V: TRBV18
D: TRBD2
CDR3: CASSPFRAGGSTDTQYF
DNA: TGTGCCAGCTCACCATTCCGGGCGGGAGGGAGCACAGATACGCAGTATTTT

size: -
J: TRBJ1-5
V: TRBV7-2
D: -
CDR3: CASSSVDSFNQPQHF
DNA: TGTGCCAGCAGTTCCGTGGACAGTTTTAATCAGCCCCAGCATTTT

size: once
J: TRBJ1-3
V: TRBV27
D: -
CDR3: CASSPDSQANGNTIYF
DNA: TGTGCCAGCAGTCCCGACAGCCAAGCCAATGGAAACACCATATATTTT

size: -
J: TRBJ1-2
V: TRBV5-1
D: TRBD1
CDR3: CASSLATGDGYTF
DNA: TGCGCCAGCAGCTTGGCGACAGGGGATGGCTACACCTTC

size: -
J: TRBJ2-1
V: TRBV14
D: -
CDR3: CASSIGRHNEQFF
DNA: TGTGCCAGCAGCATTGGCAGGCACAATGAGCAGTTCTTC

size: few
J: TRBJ2-3
V: TRBV5-4
D: -
CDR3: CASSLPQPNTQYF
DNA: TGTGCCAGCAGCTTGCCACAGCCAAATACGCAGTATTTT

size: -
J: TRBJ2-2
V: TRBV15
D: TRBD2
CDR3: CATSSGLAGVGELFF
DNA: TGTGCCACCAGCAGCGGACTAGCGGGTGTGGGGGAGCTGTTTTTT

size: -
J: TRBJ1-5
V: TRBV12-5
D: -
CDR3: CASGFGVGSRLANQPQHF
DNA: TGTGCTAGTGGTTTTGGAGTCGGCAGTCGTCTGGCGAATCAGCCCCAGCATTTT

size: few
J: TRBJ1-5
V: TRBV19
D: -
CDR3: CASSIWTAGGNQPQHF
DNA: TGTGCCAGTAGTATCTGGACAGCTGGAGGCAATCAGCCCCAGCATTTT

size: -
J: TRBJ1-3
V: TRBV28
D: -
CDR3: CASSSDGEGTIYF
DNA: TGTGCCAGCAGTTCTGACGGGGAGGGGACCATATATTTT

size: -
J: TRBJ1-2
V: TRBV24-1
D: TRBD1
CDR3: CATSDPTGARGYTF
DNA: TGTGCCACCAGTGATCCGACAGGGGCCAGGGGCTACACCTTC

size: -
J: TRBJ1-2
V: TRBV7-2
D: -
CDR3: CASSLDGVVGGYTF
DNA: TGTGCCAGCAGCTTAGACGGGGTGGTGGGGGGCTACACCTTC

size: -
J: TRBJ2-2
V: TRBV10-1
D: -
CDR3: CASSESAQGTGELFF
DNA: TGCGCCAGCAGTGAGTCAGCACAGGGCACCGGGGAGCTGTTTTTT

size: -
J: TRBJ2-7
V: TRBV15
D: -
CDR3: CATSRDPPGVDHEQYF
DNA: TGTGCCACCAGCAGAGATCCTCCGGGAGTAGACCACGAGCAGTACTTC

size: once
J: TRBJ1-6
V: TRBV28
D: TRBD1
CDR3: CASSLWGTGWLDF
DNA: TGTGCCAGCAGTTTATGGGGGACAGGGTGGTTAGACTTT

size: once
J: TRBJ2-3
V: TRBV12-3/TRBV12-4
D: -
CDR3: CASSEPSTDTQYF
DNA: TGTGCCAGCAGCGAGCCTAGCACAGATACGCAGTATTTT

size: -
J: TRBJ1-4
V: TRBV4-3
D: -
CDR3: CASSQGGTDEKLFF
DNA: TGCGCCAGCAGCCAAGGGGGCACGGATGAAAAACTGTTTTTT

size: -
J: TRBJ1-3
V: TRBV4-1
D: TRBD1
CDR3: CASSQVRGQPKGKSGNTIYF
DNA: TGCGCCAGCAGCCAAGTAAGGGGGCAGCCTAAGGGGAAATCTGGAAACACCATATATTTT

size: -
J: TRBJ1-2
V: TRBV5-5
D: -
CDR3: CASSTLQGLGYGYTF
DNA: TGTGCCAGCAGCACGCTCCAGGGGCTGGGCTATGGCTACACCTTC